This is a list of T cell receptor beta chains from one sample in a study of Graves' ophthalmopathy and Graves' hyperthyroidism. TCRdb independently ran MiXCR on the multiplex PCR reads; one entry per CDR3 protein. Of fewer than 650,000 distinct CDR3 sequences listed, 20% to 25% are singletons. Sequencing was performed on peripheral blood. The receptors here all came from a woman under 30 with stable Graves' hyperthyroidism. Some clones in this sample may be carry-over from other donors' samples. CDR3s include the opening cysteine and the closing phenylalanine or tryptophan. D genes are given only for firm matches. Only some rows state a clone size, as once, few, many or a class for expanded clones.

. | TRBJ1-1 | many | TRBV2 | 15 | TGTGCCAGCAGTGAGGACGGGGCGATACGCACTGAAGCTTTCTTT | CASSEDGAIRTEAFF
. | TRBJ1-1 | few | TRBV7-3 | 15 | TGTGCCCGCCTGGACCTTGAAAATGGGTCCACTGAAGCTTTCTTT | CARLDLENGSTEAFF
. | TRBJ2-7 | . | TRBV12-3/TRBV12-4 | 15 | TGTGCCAGCACCCTCGAAGGGACCATCCGGGGCGAGCAGTACTTC | CASTLEGTIRGEQYF
. | TRBJ2-7 | many | TRBV7-2 | 14 | TGTGCCAGCAGCTTGTCGAGGGCGCGGCACGAGCAGTACTTC | CASSLSRARHEQYF
TRBD2 | TRBJ2-3 | . | TRBV12-3/TRBV12-4 | 15 | TGTGCCAGCAGTTTTCGGGGGGTTGAAACAGATACGCAGTATTTT | CASSFRGVETDTQYF
. | TRBJ2-6 | . | TRBV15 | 16 | TGTGCCACCAGCAGAGATGACGGATCTGGGGCCAACGTCCTGACTTTC | CATSRDDGSGANVLTF
. | TRBJ2-5 | many | TRBV6-2/TRBV6-3 | 15 | TGTGCCAGCAGACCCAGTGCGGGGTTGTGGGAGACCCAGTACTTC | CASRPSAGLWETQYF
. | TRBJ2-7 | many | TRBV7-9 | 14 | TGTGCCAGCAGTCCAGGACACACTCCCTACGAGCAGTACTTC | CASSPGHTPYEQYF
TRBD2 | TRBJ2-7 | many | TRBV11-2 | 15 | TGTGCCAGCAGCTTAGTAGGCGGGAGTTTTTACGAGCAGTACTTC | CASSLVGGSFYEQYF
TRBD1 | TRBJ1-1 | . | TRBV2 | 15 | TGTGCCAGCGCCGCTGGGGGACAGGGGAAGCCTGAAGCTTTCTTT | CASAAGGQGKPEAFF
. | TRBJ1-1 | many | TRBV6-1 | 13 | TGTGCCAGCAGTACCGGCCATAACACTGAAGCTTTCTTT | CASSTGHNTEAFF
TRBD1 | TRBJ2-7 | . | TRBV7-9 | 13 | TGTGCCAGCAGCCGACAGGGGGACTACGAGCAGTACTTC | CASSRQGDYEQYF
. | TRBJ2-2 | . | TRBV29-1 | 13 | TGCAGCGTTCGGTCCCCGGCCACCGGGGAGCTGTTTTTT | CSVRSPATGELFF
. | TRBJ1-2 | . | TRBV29-1 | 14 | TGCAGCGCCCAGGAGAGGGGCGCCAACTATGGCTACACCTTC | CSAQERGANYGYTF
. | TRBJ1-1 | once | TRBV6-5 | 15 | TGTGCCAGCAGTTATTCCCAAGTCCTTGATACTGAAGCTTTCTTT | CASSYSQVLDTEAFF
. | TRBJ2-7 | many | TRBV6-1 | 15 | TGTGCCAGCAGTGAATTGGGATTTACTACCTACGAGCAGTACTTC | CASSELGFTTYEQYF
. | TRBJ1-1 | many | TRBV2 | 15 | TGTGCCAGCAGTCTAGGGACGCTACGAAACACTGAAGCTTTCTTT | CASSLGTLRNTEAFF
. | TRBJ1-1 | . | TRBV30 | 13 | TGTGCCTGGGAGTCCCAGCTGAACACTGAAGCTTTCTTT | CAWESQLNTEAFF
. | TRBJ1-6 | many | TRBV6-1 | 13 | TGTGCCAGCAGTGATGAGAGGGGGTCACCCCTCCACTTT | CASSDERGSPLHF
. | TRBJ2-2 | many | TRBV11-2 | 16 | TGTGCCAGCAGCTTAAATAACAGGATGAACACCGGGGAGCTGTTTTTT | CASSLNNRMNTGELFF
TRBD1 | TRBJ2-7 | . | TRBV2 | 14 | TGTGCCAGCAACCCTACCGGGACAGGGGCCGAGCAGTACTTC | CASNPTGTGAEQYF
. | TRBJ1-2 | . | TRBV28 | 15 | TGTGCCAGCACGTTCCCCGAACAGCGGATCTATGGCTACACCTTC | CASTFPEQRIYGYTF
TRBD2 | TRBJ2-5 | many | TRBV18 | 18 | TGTGCCAGCTCACCGGCATTAGCGGGGGGGCCGAATCAAGAGACCCAGTACTTC | CASSPALAGGPNQETQYF
TRBD1 | TRBJ1-1 | many | TRBV9 | 13 | TGTGCCAGCAGCTCCTTACCGACAGGGGGAGCTTTCTTT | CASSSLPTGGAFF
. | TRBJ1-1 | many | TRBV29-1 | 12 | TGCAGCGTTGCAGGGTTTGGCACTGAAGCTTTCTTT | CSVAGFGTEAFF
TRBD1 | TRBJ1-5 | many | TRBV19 | 17 | TGTGCCAGTAGTATTCCGGGACAGGGTGGCCCTCGTCAGCCCCAGCATTTT | CASSIPGQGGPRQPQHF
. | TRBJ1-3 | . | TRBV10-3 | 13 | TGTGCCGTAAGGGGGGACTCTGGAAACACCATATATTTT | CAVRGDSGNTIYF
TRBD1 | TRBJ1-5 | many | TRBV19 | 16 | TGTGCCAGTAGTCTGGACAGGGGAGGTAGCAATCAGCCCCAGCATTTT | CASSLDRGGSNQPQHF
. | TRBJ1-1 | many | TRBV7-9 | 11 | TGTGCCAGCAGCCCGGTTACTGAGGCTTTCTTT | CASSPVTEAFF
TRBD1 | TRBJ1-5 | many | TRBV30 | 13 | TGTGCCTGGAGTACGACAGGGGAACAGCCCCAGCATTTT | CAWSTTGEQPQHF
. | TRBJ2-2 | . | TRBV5-1 | 17 | TGCGCCAGCAGCAAGAAGGGGACCCCCAGCGACACCGGGGAGCTGTTTTTT | CASSKKGTPSDTGELFF
TRBD1 | TRBJ2-7 | . | TRBV5-1 | 17 | TGCGCCAGCAGCTTGGGAGTTAGCGGGACAGGGGGGGTCGAGCAGTACTTC | CASSLGVSGTGGVEQYF
. | TRBJ1-2 | many | TRBV12-3/TRBV12-4 | 15 | TGTGCCAGCAGTTTTGGTCGGGGGCCGGGGTATGGCTACACCTTC | CASSFGRGPGYGYTF
. | TRBJ2-7 | many | TRBV2 | 11 | TGTGCCAGCACAGGAAACTACGAGCAGTACTTC | CASTGNYEQYF
. | TRBJ2-5 | . | TRBV3-1 | 13 | TGTGCCAGCAGCCAAGTATCGGGGCGGACCCAGTACTTC | CASSQVSGRTQYF
. | TRBJ1-2 | many | TRBV11-1 | 16 | TGTGCCAGCAGCGTACCGCGCGGCAGGGGCTCGGAAGGCTACACCTTC | CASSVPRGRGSEGYTF
TRBD2 | TRBJ2-5 | . | TRBV29-1 | 14 | TGCAGCGTTGTACTAGCGGGAGGGGGAGAGACCCAGTACTTC | CSVVLAGGGETQYF
TRBD2 | TRBJ2-5 | many | TRBV7-3 | 14 | TGTGCCAGCAGTCCCGGGGGGGGGATAGAGACCCAGTACTTC | CASSPGGGIETQYF
. | TRBJ1-5 | . | TRBV4-1 | 17 | TGCGCCAGCAGCCCCACCTTGCGGGGGGCTAGCAATCAGCCCCAGCATTTT | CASSPTLRGASNQPQHF
. | TRBJ2-7 | . | TRBV7-2 | 15 | TGTGCCAGCAGCTATTTCGGGCAGGCGGTGGAGGAGCAGTACTTC | CASSYFGQAVEEQYF
. | TRBJ1-5 | many | TRBV12-3/TRBV12-4 | 14 | TGTGCCAGTACGGAGGGGGTTACCAATCAGCCCCAGCATTTT | CASTEGVTNQPQHF
. | TRBJ2-7 | many | TRBV11-2 | 13 | TGTGCCAGCAGCTTACAGAGCCTCTACGAGCAGTACTTC | CASSLQSLYEQYF
TRBD2 | TRBJ2-7 | . | TRBV11-2 | 17 | TGTGCCAGCAGCCCCCAGTCTGGACTAGCGGGTTCCTACGAGCAGTACTTC | CASSPQSGLAGSYEQYF
TRBD2 | TRBJ2-2 | . | TRBV10-3 | 15 | TGTGCCATCCCGACTAGCGGGAGTCAGACCGGGGAGCTGTTTTTT | CAIPTSGSQTGELFF
TRBD2 | TRBJ2-4 | . | TRBV27 | 19 | TGTGCCAGCAGGGCCTCGGGACTAGCGGGCATGGGGGCCAAAAACATTCAGTACTTC | CASRASGLAGMGAKNIQYF
TRBD1 | TRBJ2-7 | many | TRBV6-5 | 14 | TGTGCCAGCAGGAGACAGGGGGCGACTCGCGAGCAGTACTTC | CASRRQGATREQYF
. | TRBJ2-5 | few | TRBV15 | 13 | TGTGCCACCAGCAGCCAGTCTCAAGAGACCCAGTACTTC | CATSSQSQETQYF
. | TRBJ1-5 | many | TRBV5-1 | 13 | TGCGCCAGCAGCTTGCAACCAAATCAGCCCCAGCATTTT | CASSLQPNQPQHF
. | TRBJ2-7 | many | TRBV6-2/TRBV6-3 | 13 | TGTGCCAGCAGTTACTCGTGGACCTACGAGCAGTACTTC | CASSYSWTYEQYF
. | TRBJ1-1 | many | TRBV2 | 15 | TGTGCCAGTCTCGGGGGCAGCCTTATGAACACTGAAGCTTTCTTT | CASLGGSLMNTEAFF
. | TRBJ1-1 | once | TRBV25-1 | 14 | TGTGCCAGCTCGATGTCAGGATTGCACACTGAAGCTTTCTTT | CASSMSGLHTEAFF
. | TRBJ1-2 | many | TRBV6-5 | 13 | TGTGCCAGCAGTTACGGGGAGGACTATGGCTACACCTTC | CASSYGEDYGYTF
TRBD1 | TRBJ1-5 | many | TRBV20-1 | 15 | TGCAGTGCTAGACGGACAGGGAGCGGCAATCAGCCCCAGCATTTT | CSARRTGSGNQPQHF
TRBD1 | TRBJ1-2 | . | TRBV5-1 | 14 | TGCGCCAGCAGCGTGGGACAGGGGGACTGTGGCTACACCTTC | CASSVGQGDCGYTF
. | TRBJ1-1 | . | TRBV6-5 | 12 | TGTGCCAGCAGTTCTCTGACCACCGGGGCTTTCTTT | CASSSLTTGAFF
. | TRBJ1-1 | few | TRBV7-2 | 15 | TGTGCCAGCAGCTTAGGAAGTCTCATGAACACTGAAGCTTTCTTT | CASSLGSLMNTEAFF
TRBD2 | TRBJ2-5 | many | TRBV7-9 | 16 | TGTGCCAGCAGCTCCGGACTAGCGGCGTACCAAGAGACCCAGTACTTC | CASSSGLAAYQETQYF
. | TRBJ2-2 | few | TRBV9 | 15 | TGTGCCAGCAGCGTAGGAGGGCAATACACCGGGGAGCTGTTTTTT | CASSVGGQYTGELFF
TRBD2 | TRBJ2-5 | many | TRBV7-2 | 14 | TGTGCCAGCAGCTTAGTTTCGGGGGGGGAGACCCAGTACTTC | CASSLVSGGETQYF